This T cell receptor beta chain stems from a study of monozygotic twins with inflammatory bowel disease (dated by TCRdb to the late 2010s). The study in broad terms: The complete study included approximately 28 monozygotic twin pairs: 19 IBD-discordant Danish pairs and nine German pairs, of which four were IBD-concordant and five were IBD-discordant. The search for disease-associated traits relied mainly on comparing IBD patients with their genetically identical healthy co-twins within discordant pairs. Each individual had, on average, about 151 000 unique TCRalpha sequences and 181 000 unique TCRbeta sequences available for analysis. Overall study results and their limits: TCRbeta repertoire diversity, by inverse Simpson index, was decreased in IBD patients compared with their healthy co-twins. Because patients received different immunosuppressive treatments, the repertoires may have picked up extra background noise and variability between individuals. IBD patients shared fewer clonotypes with other individuals than healthy twins did, most markedly in patients showing signs of disease activity. No single strong signal or clonotype linked to IBD turned up in the results, so the idea that one exists was not supported. The analysis was unable to tell apart different T cell subtypes. No difference in repertoire similarity was observed between concordant and discordant twins, possibly owing to limited statistical power.

Library generation was performed with 5' RACE. For each TCR library, roughly 3,600 ng of total RNA was used. For each sample, cDNA synthesis with SMARTScribe reverse transcriptase was split into eight separate reactions. During cDNA synthesis, template switching was used to introduce unique molecular identifiers that contained a 6-nucleotide sample barcode. TCRalpha and TCRbeta cDNA was amplified in two nested PCRs of 16 and 9 cycles, and bead purification was carried out after each PCR. Before amplification, the cDNA was treated with uracil DNA-glycosylase and purified using the QIAquick PCR purification kit. In the second PCR, Illumina TruSeq-compatible adapters and sample-specific barcodes were added. TapeStation and Qubit were used to check library quality and concentration, and 4 to 6 ng of each library was pooled. Sequencing of pooled libraries was carried out on an Illumina HiSeq2500 single-index Rapid Run using 2 x 100 bp reads and custom sequencing primers. The paper's data handling went like this. MiGEC version 1.2.6 was used for UMI-based consensus assembly to correct PCR and sequencing errors. V(D)J alignment, clonotype assembly and CDR3 extraction were performed with MiXCR version 2.1.1. To normalise gene usage, clonotype sharing and MAIT/NKT TCR abundance, the top 1000, 10 000 and 20 000 clonotypes in each sample were analysed. After downsampling to 27 000 UMIs, diversity was calculated as the inverse Simpson index using the vegan R package. Statistical testing used paired Mann-Whitney U tests on the discordant twin pairs and applied Benjamini-Hochberg correction for multiple testing. TCRdb reprocessed the reads, so every CDR3 protein sequence counts as one entry and DNA is not shown. TCRdb assigned the V and J calls; the authors' analysis was not used. The table of this sample itemizes around 400,000 distinct CDR3 sequences. Clones ranked in the top ten supply more than 2% of the sample.

There are 14 amino acids in the CDR3, from cysteine to phenylalanine inclusive. No DNA is listed. The germline V gene (reference sequence) gives CDR1 as MNHEY and CDR2 as SMNVEV. About this clonotype itself: Its antigen is currently not known.

From each donor, an approximately 2.7 ml peripheral blood sample was collected into PAXgene tubes and kept at -80 degrees C. Without any T cell sorting, total RNA was extracted from whole blood using the PAXgene blood miRNA kit on an automated QIAcube. Deep TCRalpha and TCRbeta repertoire profiling with unique molecular barcoding was performed on peripheral blood of monozygotic twin pairs concordant or discordant for inflammatory bowel disease. For every twin pair, smoking habits were documented, and each individual was categorised as a current, former or never smoker. The V gene is TRBV27 and the J gene is TRBJ1-2; TCRdb selects TRBD1, and the lack of DNA leaves this call unchecked. The receptor comes from a human donor with ulcerative colitis or Crohn's disease, or a healthy co-twin of an affected twin (not recorded which). Sequences were obtained from blood. The encoded CDR3 is CASSTGVIDYGYTF.